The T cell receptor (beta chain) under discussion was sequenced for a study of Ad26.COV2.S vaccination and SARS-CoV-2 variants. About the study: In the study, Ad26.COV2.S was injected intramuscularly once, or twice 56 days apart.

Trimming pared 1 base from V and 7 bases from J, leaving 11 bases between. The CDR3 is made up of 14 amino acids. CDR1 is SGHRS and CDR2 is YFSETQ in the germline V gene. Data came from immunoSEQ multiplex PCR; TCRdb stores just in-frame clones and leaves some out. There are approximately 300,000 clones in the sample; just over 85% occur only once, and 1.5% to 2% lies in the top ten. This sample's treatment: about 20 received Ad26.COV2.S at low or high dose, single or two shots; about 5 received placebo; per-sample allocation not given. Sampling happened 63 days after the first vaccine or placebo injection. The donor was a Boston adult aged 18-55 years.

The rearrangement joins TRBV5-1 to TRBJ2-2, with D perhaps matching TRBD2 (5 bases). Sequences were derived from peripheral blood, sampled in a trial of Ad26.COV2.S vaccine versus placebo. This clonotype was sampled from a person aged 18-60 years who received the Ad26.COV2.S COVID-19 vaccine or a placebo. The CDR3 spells CASSLNVGSGELFF. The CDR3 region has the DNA TGCGCCAGCAGCTTGAACGTAGGGAGCGGGGAGCTGTTTTTT.